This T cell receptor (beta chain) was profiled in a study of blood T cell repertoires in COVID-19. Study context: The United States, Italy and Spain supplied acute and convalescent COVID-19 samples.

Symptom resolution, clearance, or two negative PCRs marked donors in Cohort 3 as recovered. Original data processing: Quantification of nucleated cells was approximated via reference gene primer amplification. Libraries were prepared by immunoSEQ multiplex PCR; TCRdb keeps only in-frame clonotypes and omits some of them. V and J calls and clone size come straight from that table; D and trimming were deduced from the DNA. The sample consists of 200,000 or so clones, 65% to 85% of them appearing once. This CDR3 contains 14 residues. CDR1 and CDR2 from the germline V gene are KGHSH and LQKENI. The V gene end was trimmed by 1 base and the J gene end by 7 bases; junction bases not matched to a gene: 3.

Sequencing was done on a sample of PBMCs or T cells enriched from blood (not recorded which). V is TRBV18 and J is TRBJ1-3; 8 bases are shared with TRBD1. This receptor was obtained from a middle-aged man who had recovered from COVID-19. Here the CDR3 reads CASSPQQGVNTIYF. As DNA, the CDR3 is TGTGCCAGCTCACCACAACAGGGGGTGAACACCATATATTTT.